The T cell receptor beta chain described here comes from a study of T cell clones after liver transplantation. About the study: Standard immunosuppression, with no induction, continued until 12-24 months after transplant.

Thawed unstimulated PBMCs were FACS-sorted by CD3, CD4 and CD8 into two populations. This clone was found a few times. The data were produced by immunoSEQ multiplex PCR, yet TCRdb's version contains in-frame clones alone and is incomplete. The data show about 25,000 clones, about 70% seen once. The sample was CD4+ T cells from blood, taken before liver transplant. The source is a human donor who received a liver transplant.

CDR3 DNA sequence: TGTGCCAGCAGTTTCCACGAAGATCAGCCCCAGCATTTT. Its translation is CASSFHEDQPQHF. This chain joins TRBV27 and TRBJ1-5; D gene unclear. CDR1 and CDR2 from the germline V gene are MNHEY and SMNVEV (reference sequence). The CDR3 consists of 13 residues. The V end lost 3 bases, the J end lost 5 bases, and 8 bases lay between the germline ends.